This T cell receptor beta chain was documented in a study of T cell responses to AZD1222 COVID-19 vaccine. Assay used: immunoSEQ multiplex PCR; TCRdb lists only in-frame clones, some missing. The repertoire consists of 160,000 or so clones, with roughly 94% occurring once and the leading ten covering about 4.6%. This CDR3 is 13 amino acids long. V gave up 6 bases and J gave up 5 bases, with 11 bases separating them. CDR1 is KGHSH and CDR2 is LQKENI in the germline V gene. The V call is TRBV18, the J call TRBJ1-5; no reliable D call. The TCR originated in an adult in good health. Sequenced here: peripheral blood, sampled on day 0 of MenACWY control vaccination. Written as DNA, the CDR3 is TGTGCCAGCTCTCGTGAGGCAGATCAGCCCCAGCATTTT. Encoded protein: CASSREADQPQHF.